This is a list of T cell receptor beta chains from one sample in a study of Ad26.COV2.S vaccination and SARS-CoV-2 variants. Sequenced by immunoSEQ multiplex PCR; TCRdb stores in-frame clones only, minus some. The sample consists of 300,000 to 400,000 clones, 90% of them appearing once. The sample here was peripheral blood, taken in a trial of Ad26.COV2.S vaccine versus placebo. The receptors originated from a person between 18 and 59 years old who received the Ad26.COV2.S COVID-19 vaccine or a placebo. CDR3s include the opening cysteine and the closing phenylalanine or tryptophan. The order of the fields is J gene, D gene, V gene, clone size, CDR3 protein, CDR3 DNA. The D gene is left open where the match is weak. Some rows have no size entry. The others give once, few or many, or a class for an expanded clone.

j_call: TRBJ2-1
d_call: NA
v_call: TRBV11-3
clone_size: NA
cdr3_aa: CASSLGGTFYNEQFF
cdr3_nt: TGTGCCAGCAGCTTAGGGGGAACTTTCTACAATGAGCAGTTCTTC

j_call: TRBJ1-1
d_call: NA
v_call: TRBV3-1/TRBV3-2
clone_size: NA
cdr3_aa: CASIPRGGNTEAFF
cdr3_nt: TGTGCCAGCATCCCTCGTGGGGGCAACACTGAAGCTTTCTTT

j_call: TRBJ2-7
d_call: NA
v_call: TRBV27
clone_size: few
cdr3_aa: CASSLRGPYEQYF
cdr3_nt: TGTGCCAGCAGTTTACGGGGCCCATACGAGCAGTACTTC

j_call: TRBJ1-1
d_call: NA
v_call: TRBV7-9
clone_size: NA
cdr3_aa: CATTTIQGPRNTEAFF
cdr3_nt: TGTGCCACTACGACGATACAGGGCCCGAGGAACACTGAAGCTTTCTTT

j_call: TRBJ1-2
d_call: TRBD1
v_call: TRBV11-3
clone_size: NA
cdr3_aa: CASSSSGGLGYTF
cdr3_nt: TGTGCCAGCAGCTCATCAGGGGGTCTTGGCTACACCTTC

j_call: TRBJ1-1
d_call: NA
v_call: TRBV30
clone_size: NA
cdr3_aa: CAWSRSNTEAFF
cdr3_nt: TGTGCCTGGAGTCGATCTAACACTGAAGCTTTCTTT

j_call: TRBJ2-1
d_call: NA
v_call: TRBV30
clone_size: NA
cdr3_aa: CAWDAELTPFF
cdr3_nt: TGTGCCTGGGACGCCGAACTGACCCCGTTCTTC

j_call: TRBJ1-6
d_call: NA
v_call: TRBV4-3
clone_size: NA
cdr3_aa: CASSQPHLGAGPLHF
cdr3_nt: TGCGCCAGCAGCCAGCCCCACCTGGGGGCCGGCCCCCTCCACTTT

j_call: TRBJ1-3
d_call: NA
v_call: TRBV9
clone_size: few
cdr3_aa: CASSLGQQGNTIYF
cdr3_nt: TGTGCCAGCAGCCTCGGACAGCAAGGAAACACCATATATTTT

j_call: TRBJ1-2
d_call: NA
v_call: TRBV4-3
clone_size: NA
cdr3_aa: CASSQEHLTGYGYTF
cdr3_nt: TGCGCCAGCAGCCAAGAACACCTTACGGGCTATGGCTACACCTTC

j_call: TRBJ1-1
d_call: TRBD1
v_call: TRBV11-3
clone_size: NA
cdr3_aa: CASSGTGWTEAFF
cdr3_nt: TGTGCCAGCAGCGGGACAGGATGGACTGAAGCTTTCTTT

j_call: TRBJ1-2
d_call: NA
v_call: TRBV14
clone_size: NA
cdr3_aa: CASSQSFYPDPGYGYTF
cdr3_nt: TGTGCCAGCAGCCAAAGCTTCTATCCAGACCCTGGGTATGGCTACACCTTC

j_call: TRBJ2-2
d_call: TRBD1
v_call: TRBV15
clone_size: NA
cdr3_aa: CATSRDHGTGTGELFF
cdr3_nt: TGTGCCACCAGCAGAGATCACGGGACAGGGACCGGGGAGCTGTTTTTT

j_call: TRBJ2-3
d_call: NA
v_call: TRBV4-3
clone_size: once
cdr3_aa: CASSQEEGTDTQYF
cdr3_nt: TGCGCCAGCAGCCAAGAGGAGGGAACAGATACGCAGTATTTT

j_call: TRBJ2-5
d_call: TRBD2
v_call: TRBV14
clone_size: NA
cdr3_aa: CASSQDRSGRPVETQYF
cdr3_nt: TGTGCCAGCAGCCAAGATCGAAGCGGGAGGCCGGTAGAGACCCAGTACTTC

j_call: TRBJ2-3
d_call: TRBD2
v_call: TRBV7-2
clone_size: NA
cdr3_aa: CASSSNLAGGPDTQYF
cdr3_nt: TGTGCCAGCAGCTCTAACTTAGCGGGGGGCCCGGATACGCAGTATTTT

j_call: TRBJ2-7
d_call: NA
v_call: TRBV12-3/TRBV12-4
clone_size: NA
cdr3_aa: CASRLGYEQYF
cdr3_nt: TGTGCCAGCAGGCTGGGCTACGAGCAGTACTTC

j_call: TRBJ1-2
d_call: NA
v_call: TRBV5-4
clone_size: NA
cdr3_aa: CASSLVTTNYGYTF
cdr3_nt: TGTGCCAGCAGCTTGGTGACCACCAACTATGGCTACACCTTC

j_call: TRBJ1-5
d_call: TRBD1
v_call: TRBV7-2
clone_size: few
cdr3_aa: CASSRQTGVSNQPQHF
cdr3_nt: TGTGCCAGCAGCCGTCAAACAGGGGTGAGCAATCAGCCCCAGCATTTT

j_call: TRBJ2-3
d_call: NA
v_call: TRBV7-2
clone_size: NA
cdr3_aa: CASSLVTTDTQYF
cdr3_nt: TGTGCCAGCAGCTTAGTGACCACAGATACGCAGTATTTT

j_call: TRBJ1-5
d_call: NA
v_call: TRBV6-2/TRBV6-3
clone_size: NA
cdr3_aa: CASSLGVRSNQPQHF
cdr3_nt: TGTGCCAGCAGTTTAGGGGTAAGGAGCAATCAGCCCCAGCATTTT

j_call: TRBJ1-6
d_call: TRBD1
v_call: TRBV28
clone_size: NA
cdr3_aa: CASSWGQVDSPLHF
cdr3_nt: TGTGCCAGCAGTTGGGGACAGGTCGATTCACCCCTCCACTTT

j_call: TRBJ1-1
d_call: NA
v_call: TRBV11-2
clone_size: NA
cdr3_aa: CASSLGEAEAFF
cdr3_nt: TGTGCCAGCAGCTTAGGGGAGGCTGAAGCTTTCTTT

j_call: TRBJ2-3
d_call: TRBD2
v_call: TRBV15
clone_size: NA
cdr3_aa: CATSRGRLAATTDTQYF
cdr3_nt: TGTGCCACCAGCAGAGGTAGACTAGCCGCGACCACAGATACGCAGTATTTT

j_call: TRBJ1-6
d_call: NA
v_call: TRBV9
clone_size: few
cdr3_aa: CASSVMWNSPLHF
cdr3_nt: TGTGCCAGCAGCGTAATGTGGAATTCACCCCTCCACTTT

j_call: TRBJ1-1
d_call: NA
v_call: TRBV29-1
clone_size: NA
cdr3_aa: CSVAENTEAFF
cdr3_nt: TGCAGCGTTGCAGAGAACACTGAAGCTTTCTTT

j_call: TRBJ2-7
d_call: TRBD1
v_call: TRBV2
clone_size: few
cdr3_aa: CASIRQGFSYEQYF
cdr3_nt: TGTGCCAGCATCCGACAGGGGTTTTCCTACGAGCAGTACTTC

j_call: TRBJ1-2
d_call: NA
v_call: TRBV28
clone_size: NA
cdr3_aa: CASSFIRGYGYTF
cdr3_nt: TGTGCCAGCAGTTTCATCAGGGGATATGGCTACACCTTC

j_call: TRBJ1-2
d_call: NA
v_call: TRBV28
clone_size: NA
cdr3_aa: CASSLNKHCTF
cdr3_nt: TGTGCCAGCAGCCTGAACAAGCATTGCACCTTC

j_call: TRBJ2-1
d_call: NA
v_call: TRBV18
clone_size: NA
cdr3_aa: CASSLRGEQFF
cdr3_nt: TGTGCCAGCTCATTGAGGGGGGAGCAGTTCTTC

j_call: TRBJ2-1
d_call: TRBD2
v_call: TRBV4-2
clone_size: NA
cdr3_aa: CASSQDLGTSGSFNNEQFF
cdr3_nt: TGTGCCAGCAGCCAAGATTTGGGGACTAGCGGGAGCTTCAACAATGAGCAGTTCTTC

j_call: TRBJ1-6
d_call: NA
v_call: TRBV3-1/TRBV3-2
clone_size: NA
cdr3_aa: CASSQGLAGNSPLHF
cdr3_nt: TGTGCCAGCAGCCAAGGACTGGCCGGTAATTCACCCCTCCACTTT

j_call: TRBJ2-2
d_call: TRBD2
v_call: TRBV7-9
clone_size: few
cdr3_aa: CASSFLAAGELFF
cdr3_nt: TGTGCCAGCAGCTTCCTAGCGGCCGGGGAGCTGTTTTTT

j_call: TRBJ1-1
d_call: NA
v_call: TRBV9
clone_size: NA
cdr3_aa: CASTPIHASEAFF
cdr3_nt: TGTGCCAGCACCCCAATACATGCGTCCGAAGCTTTCTTT

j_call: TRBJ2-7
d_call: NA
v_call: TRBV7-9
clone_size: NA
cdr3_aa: CASSSDRPEQYF
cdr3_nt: TGTGCCAGCAGCTCAGACAGACCCGAGCAGTACTTC

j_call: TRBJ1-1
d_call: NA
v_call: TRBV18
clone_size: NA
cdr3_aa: CASSPRTNTEAFF
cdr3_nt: TGTGCCAGCTCACCAAGAACCAACACTGAAGCTTTCTTT

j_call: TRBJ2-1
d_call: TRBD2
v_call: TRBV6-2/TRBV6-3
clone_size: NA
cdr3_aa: CASSSGTSGVILNEQFF
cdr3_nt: TGTGCCAGCAGCTCCGGGACTAGCGGGGTAATTTTAAATGAGCAGTTCTTC

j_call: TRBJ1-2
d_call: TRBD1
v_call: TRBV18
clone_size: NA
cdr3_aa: CASSPDRVYGYTF
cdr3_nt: TGTGCCAGCTCACCGGACAGGGTCTATGGCTACACCTTC

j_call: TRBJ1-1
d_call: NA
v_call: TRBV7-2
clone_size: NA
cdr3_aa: CASSSGGGNTEAFF
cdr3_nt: TGTGCCAGCAGCTCCGGGGGGGGGAACACTGAAGCTTTCTTT

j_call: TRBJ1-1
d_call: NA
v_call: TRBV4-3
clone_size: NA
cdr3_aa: CASSQEGARGHRF
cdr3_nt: TGCGCCAGCAGCCAAGAGGGGGCGCGAGGACACCGCTTT

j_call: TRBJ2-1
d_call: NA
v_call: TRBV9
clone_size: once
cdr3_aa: CASGTGSSYNEQFF
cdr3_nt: TGTGCCAGCGGAACAGGGAGCTCCTACAATGAGCAGTTCTTC

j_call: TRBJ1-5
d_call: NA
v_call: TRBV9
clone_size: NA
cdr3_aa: CASSPDQRDQPQHF
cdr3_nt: TGTGCCAGCAGCCCCGACCAGAGAGATCAGCCCCAGCATTTT

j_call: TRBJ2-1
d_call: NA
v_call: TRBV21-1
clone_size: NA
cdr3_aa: CASSKKPRRGQCNEQFF
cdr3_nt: TGTGCCAGCAGCAAAAAACCCCGACGGGGGCAGTGCAATGAGCAGTTCTTC